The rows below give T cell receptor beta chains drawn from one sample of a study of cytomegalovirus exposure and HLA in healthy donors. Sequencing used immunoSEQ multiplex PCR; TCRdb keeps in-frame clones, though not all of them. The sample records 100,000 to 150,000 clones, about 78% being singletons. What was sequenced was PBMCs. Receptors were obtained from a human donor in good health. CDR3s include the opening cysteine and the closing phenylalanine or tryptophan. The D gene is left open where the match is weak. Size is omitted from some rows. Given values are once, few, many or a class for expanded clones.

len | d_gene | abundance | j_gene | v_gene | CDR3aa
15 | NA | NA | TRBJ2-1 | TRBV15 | CATSGREKRRDEQFF
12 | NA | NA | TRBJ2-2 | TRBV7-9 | CASSHHTGELFF
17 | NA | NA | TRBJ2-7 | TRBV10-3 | CAISEPLGGTATYEQYF
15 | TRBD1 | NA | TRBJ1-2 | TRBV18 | CASSFDRGRLDGYTF
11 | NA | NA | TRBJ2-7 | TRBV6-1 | CASSELYEQYF
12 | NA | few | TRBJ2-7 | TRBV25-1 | CASRGVSYEQYF
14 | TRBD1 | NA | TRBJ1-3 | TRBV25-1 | CASSGTGSGNTIYF
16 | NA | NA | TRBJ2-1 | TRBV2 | CASSGARISSYNEQFF
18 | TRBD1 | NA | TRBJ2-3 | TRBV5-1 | CASSLAATGTGGTDTQYF
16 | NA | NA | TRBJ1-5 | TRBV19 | CASSIVGPGNNQPQHF
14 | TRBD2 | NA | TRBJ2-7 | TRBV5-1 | CASSHRTSPHEQYF
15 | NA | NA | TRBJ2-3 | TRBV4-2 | CASSQDMIESDTQYF
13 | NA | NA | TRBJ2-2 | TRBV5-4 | CASSLVSTGELFF
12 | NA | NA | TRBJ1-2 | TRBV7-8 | CASSLGIYGYTF
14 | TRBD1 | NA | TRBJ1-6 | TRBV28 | CASRGQGTPSPLHF
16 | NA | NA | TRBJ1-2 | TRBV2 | CASSASMRQANYGYTF
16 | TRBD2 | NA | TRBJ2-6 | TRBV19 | CASNQIVLAGDNVLTF
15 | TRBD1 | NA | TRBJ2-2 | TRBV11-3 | CASSKDRANTGELFF
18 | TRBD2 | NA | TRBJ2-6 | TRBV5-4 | CAAHTGGKISSGANVLTF
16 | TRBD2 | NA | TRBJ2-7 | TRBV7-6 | CASSPVASGASYEQYF
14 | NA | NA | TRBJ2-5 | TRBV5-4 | CASSLGGSQETQYF
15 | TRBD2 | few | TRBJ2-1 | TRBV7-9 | CASSPSGVAYNEQFF
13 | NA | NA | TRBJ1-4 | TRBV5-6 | CASSLQGDEKLFF
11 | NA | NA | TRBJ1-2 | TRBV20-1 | CSADGAGGYTF
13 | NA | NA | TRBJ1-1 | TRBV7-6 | CASSLVGSREAFF
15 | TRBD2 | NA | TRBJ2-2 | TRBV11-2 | CASSPPSSGVGELFF
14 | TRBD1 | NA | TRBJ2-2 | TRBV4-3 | CASSQHRGPGELFF
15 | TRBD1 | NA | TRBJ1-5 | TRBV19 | CATHEPRDRGQPQHF
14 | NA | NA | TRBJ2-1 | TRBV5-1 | CASSKEGSYNEQFF
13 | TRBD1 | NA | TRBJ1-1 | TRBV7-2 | CASSLSGGTEAFF
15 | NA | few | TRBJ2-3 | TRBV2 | CASSEALHGLDTQYF
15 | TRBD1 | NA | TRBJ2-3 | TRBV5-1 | CASLLRDRGVHTQYF
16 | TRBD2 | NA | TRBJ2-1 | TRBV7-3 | CASSPPGLAGFNEQFF
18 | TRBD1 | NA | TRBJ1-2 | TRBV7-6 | CASSLGGPGTGQIYGYTF
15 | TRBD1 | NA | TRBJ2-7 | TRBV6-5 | CASSYLDRGAYEQYF
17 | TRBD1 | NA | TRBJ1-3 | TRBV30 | CAWSLPQGVRSGNTIYF
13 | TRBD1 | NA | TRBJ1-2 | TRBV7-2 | CASSTDRVTLLTF
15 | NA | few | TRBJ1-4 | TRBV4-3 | CASSQEGATNEKLFF
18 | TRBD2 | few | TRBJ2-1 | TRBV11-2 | CASSLRWLAGGSYNEQFF
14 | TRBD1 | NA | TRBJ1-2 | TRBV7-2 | CASSVTGQGYGYTF
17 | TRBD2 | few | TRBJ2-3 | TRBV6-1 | CASSEAPAGGFIDTQYF
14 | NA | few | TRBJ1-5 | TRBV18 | CASSLDFGDQPQHF
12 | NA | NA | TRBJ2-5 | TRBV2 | CASQDNQETQYF
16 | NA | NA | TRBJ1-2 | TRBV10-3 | CAITKITTVREDGYTF
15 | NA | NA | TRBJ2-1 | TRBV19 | CASSPSARGRNEQFF
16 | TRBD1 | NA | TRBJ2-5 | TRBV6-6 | CASTKDRGSVGGTQYF
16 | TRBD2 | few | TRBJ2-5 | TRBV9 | CASSVEGAGGRETQYF
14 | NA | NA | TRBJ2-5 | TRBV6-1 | CASSESQFPETQYF
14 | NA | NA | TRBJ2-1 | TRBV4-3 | CASSQVTRGNEQFF
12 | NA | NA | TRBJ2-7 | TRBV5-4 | CASSLNSYEQYF
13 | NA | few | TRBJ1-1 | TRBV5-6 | CASSLGRNTEAFF